The 22 T cell receptor beta chains below all came from one sample that was sequenced in a study of PD-1 blockade in mismatch repair-deficient tumors. Measured with immunoSEQ multiplex PCR; TCRdb has only the in-frame clones, and not every one. The table includes 77,000 or so clones, 80% to 90% detected once. The sample was peripheral blood, taken 44 weeks after starting pembrolizumab. These receptor sequences come from an adult with mismatch repair-deficient cancer.

The chain recombines TRBV23-1 with TRBJ1-1; no clear D. TRBV23-1 has ORF status, its function being uncertain. V lost 4 bases and J lost 8, with 5 bases in between. This CDR3 contains 10 residues. In DNA, the CDR3 is TGCGCCAGCAGTCGACACGAAGCTTTCTTT. Protein product: CASSRHEAFF.

The chain links TRBV11-3 to TRBJ2-1, with D possibly being TRBD1 or TRBD2 (5 bases each). CDR3 length equals 13 residues. V was pared by 5 bases and J by 6 bases, with 11 bases between. Germline values: CDR1 SGHNT, CDR2 YENEEA. The CDR3 is CASSPVGTNEQFF. The CDR3 nucleotides read TGTGCCAGCAGCCCTGTGGGGACCAATGAGCAGTTCTTC.

The J gene is TRBJ1-1, the V gene TRBV19; D might be TRBD1 (6 bases). Germline V CDR1 and CDR2: LNHDA, SQIVND (reference sequence). The CDR3 consists of 15 residues. Trimming left V 4 bases short and J 1 base short, with 13 bases between. This CDR3 reads CASSTRVQGNTEAFF. In DNA form, the CDR3 reads TGTGCCAGTAGTACCCGGGTACAGGGGAACACTGAAGCTTTCTTT.

As to this clone: The junction differs from germline at one of its ends, possibly a read error. The chain carries TRBV7-7 and TRBJ2-3; 9 nucleotides line up with TRBD2. The length of the CDR3 is 15 residues. CDR1 is SSHAT, CDR2 FNYEAQ, per germline (reference sequence). The CDR3 bases are TGTGCTAGCAGCTTGGGGACTAGCAGTGCAGATACGCAGTATTTT. Amino acid sequence: CASSLGTSSADTQYF. Based on the CDR3 plus reference TRBV7-7 and TRBJ2-3, the full variable domain is GAGVSQSPRYKVTKRGQDVTLRCDPISSHATLYWYQQALGQGPEFLTYFNYEAQPDKSGLPSDRFSAERPEGSISTLTIQRTEQRDSAMYRCASSLGTSSADTQYFGPGTRLTVL.

The CDR3 protein is CASSLGYNEQFF. CDR3 sequence (DNA): TGTGCCAGCAGTTTAGGGTACAATGAGCAGTTCTTC. J is TRBJ2-1 and V is TRBV27, with D unclear. Germline assignment: CDR1 MNHEY and CDR2 SMNVEV (reference sequence). The CDR3 is 12 amino acids. V shed 2 bases and J shed 4 bases, with 3 bases lying between them.

V usage is TRBV15 and J usage is TRBJ2-3; D may be TRBD2 (6 bases). The CDR3 sequence is 16 residues long. The germline gives CDR1 LNHNV, CDR2 YYDKDF (reference sequence). The V end lost 1 base, the J end lost 4 bases, and 15 bases lay between the germline ends. CDR3 region: CATSRVMGLVADTQYF. The CDR3 DNA sequence: TGTGCCACCAGCAGAGTAATGGGACTGGTGGCAGATACGCAGTATTTT. Full variable domain (missing parts from reference TRBV15 and TRBJ2-3): DAMVIQNPRYQVTQFGKPVTLSCSQTLNHNVMYWYQQKSSQAPKLLFHYYDKDFNNEADTPDNFQSRRPNTSFCFLDIRSPGLGDTAMYLCATSRVMGLVADTQYFGPGTRLTVL.

The V gene is TRBV7-9, the J gene TRBJ2-2; maybe TRBD2 (5 bases). V gave up 3 bases and J gave up 6 bases, with 14 bases separating them. Per the germline V gene, CDR1 is SEHNR and CDR2 is FQNEAQ (reference sequence). The CDR3 totals 15 residues. The CDR3 nucleotides are TGTGCCAGCAGCTTTGTCAGGACTGCCGCCGGGGAGCTGTTTTTT. Amino acids: CASSFVRTAAGELFF.

This chain uses TRBV2 with TRBJ2-1; 8 bases are a match to TRBD2. This CDR3 spans 15 amino acids. Germline CDR1 is SNHLY and CDR2 is FYNNEI. The trim removed 6 bases at V and 5 bases at J, leaving 9 bases unmatched. CDR3 region: CASSSSGSPNNEQFF. DNA of the CDR3: TGTGCCAGCAGCTCAAGCGGGAGTCCAAACAATGAGCAGTTCTTC.

The chain uses TRBV4-2 and TRBJ1-1; tentatively, D is TRBD1 (5 bases). This CDR3 has 13 residues. V was trimmed by 3 bases and J by 5 bases, leaving 10 bases between them. Germline V gene lookup returns CDR1 LGHNA and CDR2 YNFKEQ. CDR3 region: CASSQGGYTEAFF. CDR3 in DNA: TGTGCCAGCAGCCAGGGGGGTTATACTGAAGCTTTCTTT.

This sequence joins TRBV7-3 and TRBJ2-2, with 8 bases that match TRBD2. The germline CDR1 and CDR2 sequences are SGHTA and FQGTGA. CDR3 length: 16 amino acids. Trimming at V came to 6 bases and at J to 3 bases, leaving 9 bases not matched to a gene. The CDR3 region has the DNA TGTGCCAGCAGTTTCAGCGGGAGCGGGTACACCGGGGAGCTGTTTTTT. Its protein is CASSFSGSGYTGELFF.

A single count supports this clone. CDR3 sequence reads: CASSLGGNTGELFF. The CDR3 bases are TGCGCCAGCAGCCTCGGGGGTAACACCGGGGAGCTGTTTTTT. The chain uses TRBV5-1 and TRBJ2-2; a weak D match, TRBD2 (6 bases). The CDR3 extends over 14 amino acids. The V end lost 4 bases, the J end lost 2 bases, and 9 bases lay between the germline ends. Germline CDR1 and CDR2: SGHRS and YFSETQ.

This sequence joins TRBV19 and TRBJ2-1; D might be TRBD2 (7 bases). The V end was cut by 1 base, the J end by 3 bases, with 10 bases between. The germline CDR1 and CDR2 sequences are LNHDA and SQIVND (reference sequence). The CDR3 length is 15 residues. CDR3 amino acids: CASSIGRGGYNEQFF. CDR3 bases: TGTGCCAGTAGTATAGGGAGGGGGGGCTACAATGAGCAGTTCTTC.

V is TRBV27 and J is TRBJ2-7; possibly TRBD1 for D (6 bases). Germline assignment: CDR1 MNHEY and CDR2 SMNVEV (reference sequence). Trimming took 5 bases from V and 3 from J, leaving 20 bases between them. The CDR3 covers 16 residues. CDR3 region: CASSTPYRQGNYEQYF. The CDR3 DNA follows: TGTGCCAGCAGTACCCCTTATAGGCAGGGGAACTACGAGCAGTACTTC.

This clone was observed a few times. The J gene is TRBJ2-1, the V gene TRBV16; D remains ambiguous. Germline V gene sequence: CDR1 KGHSY, CDR2 FQNENV. V was pared by 4 bases and J by 5 bases, with 3 bases between. There are 11 residues in the CDR3. The CDR3 DNA is TGTGCCAGCAGCCCCAACAATGAGCAGTTCTTC. It encodes CASSPNNEQFF.

By frequency in the sample, this clone is medium-sized (0.01 to 0.1%). The V and J genes are TRBV19 and TRBJ1-2, with a weak D call TRBD1 (5 bases). This CDR3 spans 16 amino acids. Germline CDR1 and CDR2: LNHDA and SQIVND (reference sequence). V lost 3 bases and J lost 0, with 14 bases in between. In nucleotides, the CDR3 is TGTGCCAGTAGTATCCGAGGACACCTTTCTAACTATGGCTACACCTTC. The encoded protein is CASSIRGHLSNYGYTF.

This rearrangement joins TRBV28 to TRBJ2-6; TRBD1 matches 9 bases. This CDR3 contains 18 residues. CDR1 is MDHEN and CDR2 is SYDVKM in the germline V gene. J was trimmed by 2 bases and V by 7 bases; bases with no gene match: 12. The CDR3 reads CASKKPGQGFTGANVLTF. The CDR3 bases are TGTGCCAGCAAAAAACCGGGACAGGGCTTCACTGGGGCCAACGTCCTGACTTTC.

This chain uses TRBV10-3 with TRBJ2-7; 8 bases line up with TRBD1. CDR3 size: 12 residues. V dropped 10 bases and J dropped 3; count of bases not matched to a gene: 5. Germline lookup yields CDR1 ENHRY and CDR2 SYGVKD. The DNA for the CDR3 is TGTGCCACCAGGACAGGGAGCTACGAGCAGTACTTC. Its protein is CATRTGSYEQYF.

The chain carries TRBV27 and TRBJ2-1, with D maybe TRBD2 (6 bases). Trimming removed 5 bases from V and 9 bases from J, with 14 bases in between. There are 13 residues in the CDR3. The V gene's germline CDR1 is MNHEY and CDR2 SMNVEV (reference sequence). The CDR3 protein is CASSIPSVGEQFF. For the CDR3, the DNA is TGTGCCAGCAGTATCCCTAGCGTCGGTGAGCAGTTCTTC.

The genes are TRBV28 and TRBJ1-2; tentatively, D is TRBD1 (5 bases). This CDR3 has 14 residues. V dropped 2 bases and J dropped 4 bases, with 11 bases sitting between them. Looked up from germline, CDR1 is MDHEN and CDR2 is SYDVKM. For the CDR3, the DNA is TGTGCCAGCAGTTTAACCAGGGAAGGCTATGGCTACACCTTC. Translating it yields CASSLTREGYGYTF.

V and J are TRBV7-2 and TRBJ2-7; 9 positions agree with TRBD2. V lost 6 bases, J lost 3 bases, and 6 bases stayed unmatched. There are 14 residues in the CDR3. The V gene's germline CDR1 is SGHTA and CDR2 FQGNSA. The CDR3, as DNA: TGTGCCAGCAGACTTGCTAGCGGGGACTACGAGCAGTACTTC. Translating gives CASRLASGDYEQYF.

This sequence joins TRBV11-3 and TRBJ2-2, with D hard to call. Trimming stripped 0 bases from V and 6 bases from J, with 11 bases between. In germline, CDR1 is SGHNT, CDR2 YENEEA. The CDR3 is made up of 15 amino acids. The CDR3 here is CASSLDGRKAGELFF. The CDR3 DNA follows: TGTGCCAGCAGCTTAGATGGCAGGAAAGCCGGGGAGCTGTTTTTT.

The V call is TRBV7-2, the J call TRBJ2-5; D gene ambiguous. V was clipped by 4 bases and J by 0 bases, with 6 bases between them. The CDR3 loop spans 13 amino acids. Germline values: CDR1 SGHTA, CDR2 FQGNSA. CDR3 sequence: CASSSLYQETQYF. CDR3 in DNA: TGTGCCAGCAGCTCGTTGTACCAAGAGACCCAGTACTTC. Complete variable domain (other parts from reference TRBV7-2 and TRBJ2-5): GAGVSQSPSNKVTEKGKDVELRCDPISGHTALYWYRQSLGQGLEFLIYFQGNSAPDKSGLPSDRFSAERTGGSVSTLTIQRTQQEDSAVYLCASSSLYQETQYFGPGTRLLVL.